Listed below are T cell receptor beta chains from one sample, sequenced in a study of blood T cell repertoires in COVID-19. Clones were sequenced by immunoSEQ multiplex PCR, and TCRdb holds only the in-frame ones, with some missing. The table has some 300,000 clones, about 90% seen once; the top ten hold approximately 4%. The sample was PBMCs or T cells enriched from blood (not recorded which). These receptors originate from a woman younger than 30 with acute COVID-19. CDR3s include the opening cysteine and the closing phenylalanine or tryptophan. D genes are given only for firm matches. Not every row has a clone size; where given, it reads once, few, many or a size class.

J	V	size	D	DNA	CDR3
TRBJ2-7	TRBV6-5	-	TRBD1	TGTGCCAGCAGTTACTCGTCGGGACAGGGATCGGAAGAGCAGTACTTC	CASSYSSGQGSEEQYF
TRBJ1-2	TRBV28	-	-	TGTGCCAGCAGTTTATGGGGAGGGGATGGCTACACCTTC	CASSLWGGDGYTF
TRBJ2-1	TRBV25-1	-	TRBD2	TGTGCCAGCAGTGACCCTAGCGGGAGCTCCCTTTACAATGAGCAGTTCTTC	CASSDPSGSSLYNEQFF
TRBJ2-7	TRBV27	-	-	TGTGCCAGCAGTTCCTTTTTTTTGCGGGGATCCTACGAGCAGTACTTC	CASSSFFLRGSYEQYF
TRBJ2-7	TRBV29-1	-	-	TGCAGCGTTGCCACGGACTTTGTCTACGAGCAGTACTTC	CSVATDFVYEQYF
TRBJ1-1	TRBV5-1	-	TRBD1	TGCGCCAGCAGCCGACAGGGGGTAGGGACTGAAGCTTTCTTT	CASSRQGVGTEAFF
TRBJ1-1	TRBV7-9	-	-	TGTGCCAGCAGCCCCGTGGGGGGATCCACTGAAGCTTTCTTT	CASSPVGGSTEAFF
TRBJ2-2	TRBV7-3	-	-	TGTGCCAGCAGCTTAACCCTAGCCAACACCGGGGAGCTGTTTTTT	CASSLTLANTGELFF
TRBJ2-1	TRBV2	-	TRBD2	TGTGCCAGCAGTGCTCGACTAGCGAGAAACAATGAGCAGTTCTTC	CASSARLARNNEQFF
TRBJ2-7	TRBV3-1/TRBV3-2	-	TRBD1	TGTGCCAGCAGGGTGACAGGGGGCGAGCAGTACTTC	CASRVTGGEQYF
TRBJ1-1	TRBV6-5	-	-	TGTGCCAGCAGTTACGCGGGCATGAACACTGAAGCTTTCTTT	CASSYAGMNTEAFF
TRBJ2-1	TRBV27	-	-	TGTGCCAGCACCCAGGGAGGTTTAGAGCAGTTCTTC	CASTQGGLEQFF
TRBJ2-1	TRBV25-1	-	TRBD2	TGTGCCAGCAGTATTAGCGGGAGTCCCCCCTACAATGAGCAGTTCTTC	CASSISGSPPYNEQFF
TRBJ2-7	TRBV5-1	-	-	TGCGCCAGCAGCCCCCCGGGTTACGAGCAGTACTTC	CASSPPGYEQYF
TRBJ2-1	TRBV27	-	TRBD2	TGTGCCAGCAGTCCCCTTAGCGGGAGGGGTCCCTACAATGAGCAGTTCTTC	CASSPLSGRGPYNEQFF
TRBJ2-7	TRBV23-1	-	TRBD2	TGCGCCAGCAGTCAAATACCCCGGGAGGGTGGACCCTACGAGCAGTACTTC	CASSQIPREGGPYEQYF
TRBJ2-2	TRBV18	-	TRBD2	TGTGCCAGCTCCCAACTAGCGGGGATTACCGGGGAGCTGTTTTTT	CASSQLAGITGELFF
TRBJ1-2	TRBV5-1	-	TRBD1	TGCGCCAGTAAGATGGGACAGGGCACTGTCCTTAACTATGGCTACACCTTC	CASKMGQGTVLNYGYTF
TRBJ1-1	TRBV18	-	TRBD1	TGTGCCAGCTCAACGACAGGGACAGACACTGAAGCTTTCTTT	CASSTTGTDTEAFF
TRBJ2-3	TRBV5-1	-	TRBD2	TGCGCCAGCAGCTTGGCTAGGACTAGGAGCACAGATACGCAGTATTTT	CASSLARTRSTDTQYF
TRBJ2-2	TRBV6-5	-	-	TGTGCCAGCAGGAGCCGGGTTCGGGAGCTGTTTTTT	CASRSRVRELFF
TRBJ2-1	TRBV10-3	-	-	TGTGCCATCAGTGAGCTCGCCAGCAATGAGCAGTTCTTC	CAISELASNEQFF
TRBJ2-5	TRBV3-1/TRBV3-2	-	-	TGTGCCAGCAGCCAGGCGCTAGCGACTGAGACCCAGTACTTC	CASSQALATETQYF
TRBJ1-2	TRBV24-1	-	TRBD1	TGTGCCACCAGTGATTGGGGACAGGATTATGGCTACACCTTC	CATSDWGQDYGYTF
TRBJ2-1	TRBV5-8	-	-	TGTGCCAGCAGCTTTCCGGGACGGTACACAGGGGAGCAGTTCTTC	CASSFPGRYTGEQFF
TRBJ1-1	TRBV4-1	-	-	TGCGCCAGCAGCCAAGATAAGAACACTGAAGCTTTCTTT	CASSQDKNTEAFF
TRBJ1-5	TRBV28	-	TRBD1	TGTGCCAGCAGTTTGGAGGACAGGGAGCATTTT	CASSLEDREHF
TRBJ2-7	TRBV4-2	once	-	TGTGCCAGCAGCCACGTGGACAGCGGCTCCTACGAGCAGTACTTC	CASSHVDSGSYEQYF
TRBJ2-2	TRBV24-1	-	TRBD2	TGTGCCACTTCACCTAGGGGAGGGCGGACCGGGGAGCTGTTTTTT	CATSPRGGRTGELFF
TRBJ2-7	TRBV27	few	-	TGTGCCAGCGGGGGGGCCTCCTTCTACGAGCAGTACTTC	CASGGASFYEQYF
TRBJ1-1	TRBV19	-	TRBD1	TGTGCCAGCACATCGAAAAGGGGACAGATCCGCACTGAAGCTTTCTTT	CASTSKRGQIRTEAFF
TRBJ2-7	TRBV3-1/TRBV3-2	once	TRBD2	TGTGCCAGCAGCCAAGCGGCAGGACTAGCGGGAGTCCACGAGCAGTACTTC	CASSQAAGLAGVHEQYF
TRBJ1-1	TRBV6-5	-	-	TGTGCCAGCAGTTATCTGGGCAGCAACACTGAAGCTTTCTTT	CASSYLGSNTEAFF
TRBJ2-6	TRBV21-1	-	-	TGTGCCAGCCGGGACGGGAGGGCCTCTGGGGCCAACGTCCTGACTTTC	CASRDGRASGANVLTF
TRBJ2-2	TRBV5-1	-	-	TGCGCCAGCAGCTTGGTTTTCTCCGGGGAGCTGTTTTTT	CASSLVFSGELFF
TRBJ2-7	TRBV7-9	-	-	TGTGCCAGCAACCGACAGGAGTCGTACGAGCAGTACTTC	CASNRQESYEQYF
TRBJ1-2	TRBV19	-	-	TGTGCCAGTAGTATTTCAGACTATGGCTACACCTTC	CASSISDYGYTF
TRBJ2-7	TRBV28	-	TRBD1	TGTGCCAGCAGTCCCCGGGACAGGTCGGTGCGCGAGCAGTACTTC	CASSPRDRSVREQYF
TRBJ2-1	TRBV30	once	-	TGTGCCTGGAGTCGCGGCGCGGCAGAAAACAATGAGCAGTTCTTC	CAWSRGAAENNEQFF
TRBJ1-3	TRBV10-1	-	TRBD1	TGCGCCAGCTCCGAGGGGGCCCACCTCTCTGGAAACACCATATATTTT	CASSEGAHLSGNTIYF
TRBJ1-1	TRBV6-6	-	TRBD1	TGTGCCAGCAACCACAGGGGGCTGAGGACTGAAGCTTTCTTT	CASNHRGLRTEAFF
TRBJ2-1	TRBV7-9	-	-	TGTGCCAGCAGCTTGCAGGGTCGCTCATATGAGCAGTTCTTC	CASSLQGRSYEQFF
TRBJ1-1	TRBV7-3	-	-	TGTGCCAGCAGCCAGACAGGGAACACTGAAGCTTTCTTT	CASSQTGNTEAFF
TRBJ1-5	TRBV6-5	once	-	TGTGCCAGCTGTCTAGTCTTTTCGGAGCCCCAGCATTTT	CASCLVFSEPQHF
TRBJ1-6	TRBV7-6	-	-	TGTGCCAGCAGCTTAGAGGGGGGGCGCAGTTCACCCCTCCACTTT	CASSLEGGRSSPLHF
TRBJ1-6	TRBV11-2	-	-	TGTGCCAGCAGCCCCTTCTTAGCTCGTTGGTCACCCCTCCACTTT	CASSPFLARWSPLHF